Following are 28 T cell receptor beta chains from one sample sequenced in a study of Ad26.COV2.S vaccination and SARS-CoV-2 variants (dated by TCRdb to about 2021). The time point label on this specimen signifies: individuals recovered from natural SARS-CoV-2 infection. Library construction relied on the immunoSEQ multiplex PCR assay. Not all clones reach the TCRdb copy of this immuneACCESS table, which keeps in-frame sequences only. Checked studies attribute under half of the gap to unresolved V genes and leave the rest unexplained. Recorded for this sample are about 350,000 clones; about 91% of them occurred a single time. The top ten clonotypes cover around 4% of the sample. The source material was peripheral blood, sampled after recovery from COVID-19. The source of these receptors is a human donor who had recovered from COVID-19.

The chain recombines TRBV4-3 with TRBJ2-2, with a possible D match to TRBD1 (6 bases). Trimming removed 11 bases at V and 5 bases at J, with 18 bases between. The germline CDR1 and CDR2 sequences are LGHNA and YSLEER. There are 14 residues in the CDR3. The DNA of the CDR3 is TGCGCCCGAGACCCCCAGGGGACGACCGGGGAGCTGTTTTTT. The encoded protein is CARDPQGTTGELFF.

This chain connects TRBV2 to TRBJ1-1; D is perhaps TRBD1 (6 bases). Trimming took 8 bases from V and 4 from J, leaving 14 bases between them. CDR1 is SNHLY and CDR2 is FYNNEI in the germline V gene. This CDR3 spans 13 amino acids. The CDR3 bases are TGTGCCAGCGCGGGGGGCAAGGGCACTGAAGCTTTCTTT. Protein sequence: CASAGGKGTEAFF. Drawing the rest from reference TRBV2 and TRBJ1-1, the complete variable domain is EPEVTQTPSHQVTQMGQEVILRCVPISNHLYFYWYRQILGQKVEFLVSFYNNEISEKSEIFDDQFSVERPDGSNFTLKIRSTKLEDSAMYFCASAGGKGTEAFFGQGTRLTVV.

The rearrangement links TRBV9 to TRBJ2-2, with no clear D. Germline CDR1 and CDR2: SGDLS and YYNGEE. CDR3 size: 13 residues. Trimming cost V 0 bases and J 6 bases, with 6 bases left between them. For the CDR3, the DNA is TGTGCCAGCAGCGTAGTAACCCCCGGGGAGCTGTTTTTT. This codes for CASSVVTPGELFF. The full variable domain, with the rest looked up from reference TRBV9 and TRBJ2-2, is DSGVTQTPKHLITATGQRVTLRCSPRSGDLSVYWYQQSLDQGLQFLIQYYNGEERAKGNILERFSAQQFPDLHSELNLSSLELGDSALYFCASSVVTPGELFFGEGSRLTVL.

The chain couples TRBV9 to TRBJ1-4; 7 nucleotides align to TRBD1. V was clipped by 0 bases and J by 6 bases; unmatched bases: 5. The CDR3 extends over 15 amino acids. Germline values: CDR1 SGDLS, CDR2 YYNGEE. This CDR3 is CASSVDRGRDEKLFF. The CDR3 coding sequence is TGTGCCAGCAGCGTAGATAGGGGGCGGGATGAAAAACTGTTTTTT.

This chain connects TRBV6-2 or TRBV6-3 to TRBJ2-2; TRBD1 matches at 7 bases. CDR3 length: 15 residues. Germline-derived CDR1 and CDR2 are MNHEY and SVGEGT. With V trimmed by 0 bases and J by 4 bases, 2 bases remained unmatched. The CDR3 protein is CASSYSRGLTGELFF. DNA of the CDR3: TGTGCCAGCAGTTACTCGAGGGGGCTCACCGGGGAGCTGTTTTTT.

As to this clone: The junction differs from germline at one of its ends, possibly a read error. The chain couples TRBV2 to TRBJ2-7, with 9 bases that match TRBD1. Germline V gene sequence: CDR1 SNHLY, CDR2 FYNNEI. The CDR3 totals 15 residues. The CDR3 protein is CASSEGTGLSYEQYF. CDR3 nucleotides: TGTGCCAGCAGCGAAGGGACAGGGCTATCCTACGAGCAGTACTTC.

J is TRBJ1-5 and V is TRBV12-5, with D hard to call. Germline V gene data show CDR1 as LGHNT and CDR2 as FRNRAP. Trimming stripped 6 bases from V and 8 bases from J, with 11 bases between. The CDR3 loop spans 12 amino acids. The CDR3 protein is CASGRTLEPQHF. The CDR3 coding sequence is TGTGCTAGTGGCCGGACCCTGGAGCCCCAGCATTTT.

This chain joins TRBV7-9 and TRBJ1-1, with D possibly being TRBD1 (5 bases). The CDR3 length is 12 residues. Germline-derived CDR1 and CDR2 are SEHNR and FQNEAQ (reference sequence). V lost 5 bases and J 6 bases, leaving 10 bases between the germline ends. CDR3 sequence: CASSPTGAEAFF. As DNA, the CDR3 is TGTGCCAGCAGCCCGACGGGGGCTGAAGCTTTCTTT.

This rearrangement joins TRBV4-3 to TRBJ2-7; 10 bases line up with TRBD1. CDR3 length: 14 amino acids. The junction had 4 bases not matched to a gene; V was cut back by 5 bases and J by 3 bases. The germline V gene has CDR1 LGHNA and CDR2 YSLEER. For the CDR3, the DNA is TGCGCCAGCAGCGCAGGACAGGGGGACTACGAGCAGTACTTC. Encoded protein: CASSAGQGDYEQYF.

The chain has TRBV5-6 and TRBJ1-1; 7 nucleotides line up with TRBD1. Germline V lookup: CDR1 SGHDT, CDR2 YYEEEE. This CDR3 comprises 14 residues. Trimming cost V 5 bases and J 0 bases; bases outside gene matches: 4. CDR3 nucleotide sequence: TGTGCCAGCAGGCAGGGGGGCCTGAACACTGAAGCTTTCTTT. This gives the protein CASRQGGLNTEAFF.

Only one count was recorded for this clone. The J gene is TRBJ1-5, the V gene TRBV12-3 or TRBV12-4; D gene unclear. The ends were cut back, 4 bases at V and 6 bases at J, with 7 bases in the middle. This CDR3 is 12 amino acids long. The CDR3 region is CASSSSPQPQHF. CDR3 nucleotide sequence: TGTGCCAGCAGTTCCTCCCCTCAGCCCCAGCATTTT.

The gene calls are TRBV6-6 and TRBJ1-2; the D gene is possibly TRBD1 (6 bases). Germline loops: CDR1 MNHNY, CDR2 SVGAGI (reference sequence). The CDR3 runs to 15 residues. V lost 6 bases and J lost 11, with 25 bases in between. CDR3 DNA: TGTGCCAGCAGAAAGTCTCCGGACAGTACCGGGAGGTACACCTTC. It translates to CASRKSPDSTGRYTF.

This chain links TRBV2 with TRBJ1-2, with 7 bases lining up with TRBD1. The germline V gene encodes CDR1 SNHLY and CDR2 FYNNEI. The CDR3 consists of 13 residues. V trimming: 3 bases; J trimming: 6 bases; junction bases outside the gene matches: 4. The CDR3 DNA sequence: TGTGCCAGCAGTGAGACAGACAGGGATGGCTACACCTTC. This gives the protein CASSETDRDGYTF.

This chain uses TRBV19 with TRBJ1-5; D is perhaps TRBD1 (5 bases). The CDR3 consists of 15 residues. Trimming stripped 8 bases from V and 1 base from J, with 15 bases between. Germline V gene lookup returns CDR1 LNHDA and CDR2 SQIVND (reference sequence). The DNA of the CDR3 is TGTGCCAGTGGCCCGACCAGGGCCAGCAATCAGCCCCAGCATTTT. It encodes CASGPTRASNQPQHF.

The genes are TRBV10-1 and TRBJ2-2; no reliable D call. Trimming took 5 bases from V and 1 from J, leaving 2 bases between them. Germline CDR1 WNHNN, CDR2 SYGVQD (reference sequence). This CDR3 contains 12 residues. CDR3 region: CASSRNTGELFF. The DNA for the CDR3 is TGCGCCAGCAGTAGGAACACCGGGGAGCTGTTTTTT.

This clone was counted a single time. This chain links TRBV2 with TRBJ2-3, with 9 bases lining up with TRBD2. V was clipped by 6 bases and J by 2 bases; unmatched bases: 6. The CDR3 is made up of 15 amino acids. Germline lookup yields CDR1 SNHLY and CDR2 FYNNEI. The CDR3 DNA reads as TGTGCCAGCAGAAAGCGGGGGGCGAACACAGATACGCAGTATTTT. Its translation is CASRKRGANTDTQYF.

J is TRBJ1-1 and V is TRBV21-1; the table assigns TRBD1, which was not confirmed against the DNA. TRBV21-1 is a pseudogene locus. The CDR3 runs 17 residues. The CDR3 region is CASSRTKGIQEYTEAFF. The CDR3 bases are TGTGCCAGCAGCCGCACCAAGGGGATTCAGGAGTACACTGAAGCTTTCTTT.

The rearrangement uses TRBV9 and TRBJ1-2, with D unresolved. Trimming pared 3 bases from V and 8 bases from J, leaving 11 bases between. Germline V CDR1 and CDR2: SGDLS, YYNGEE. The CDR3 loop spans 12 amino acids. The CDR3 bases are TGTGCCAGCAGCGCAGGTTCCGGCGGCTACACCTTC. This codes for CASSAGSGGYTF.

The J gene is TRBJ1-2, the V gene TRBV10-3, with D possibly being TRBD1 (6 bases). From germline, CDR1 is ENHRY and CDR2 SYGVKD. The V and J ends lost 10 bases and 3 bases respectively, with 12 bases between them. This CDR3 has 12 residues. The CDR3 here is CATHGGDYGYTF. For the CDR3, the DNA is TGTGCCACCCACGGGGGCGACTATGGCTACACCTTC.

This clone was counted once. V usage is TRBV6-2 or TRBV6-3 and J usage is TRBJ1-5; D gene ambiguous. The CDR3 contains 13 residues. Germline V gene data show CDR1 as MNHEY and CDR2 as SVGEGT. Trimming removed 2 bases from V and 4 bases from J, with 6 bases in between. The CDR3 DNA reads TGTGCCAGCAGTTACAAAGAAAATCAGCCCCAGCATTTT. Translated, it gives CASSYKENQPQHF.

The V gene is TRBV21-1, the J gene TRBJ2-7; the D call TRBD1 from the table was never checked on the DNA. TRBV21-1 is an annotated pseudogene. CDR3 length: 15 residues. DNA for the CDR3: TGTGCCAGCAGCCGCCGGGACAGGATATCCTACGAGCAGTACTTC. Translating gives CASSRRDRISYEQYF.

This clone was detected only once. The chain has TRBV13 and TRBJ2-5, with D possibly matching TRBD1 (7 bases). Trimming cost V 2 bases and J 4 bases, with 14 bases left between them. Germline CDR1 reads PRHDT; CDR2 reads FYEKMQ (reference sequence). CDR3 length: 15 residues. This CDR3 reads CASSLRRQGGETQYF. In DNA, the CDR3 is TGTGCCAGCAGCTTACGAAGACAGGGAGGAGAGACCCAGTACTTC.

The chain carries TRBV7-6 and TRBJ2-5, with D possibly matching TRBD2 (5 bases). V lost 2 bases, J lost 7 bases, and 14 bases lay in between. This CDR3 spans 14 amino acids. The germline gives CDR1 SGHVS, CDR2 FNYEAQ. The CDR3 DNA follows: TGTGCCAGCAGCTTACGGCCACAGAGCGGGACCCAGTACTTC. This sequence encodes CASSLRPQSGTQYF. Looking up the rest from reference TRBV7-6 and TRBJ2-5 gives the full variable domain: GAGVSQSPRYKVTKRGQDVALRCDPISGHVSLYWYRQALGQGPEFLTYFNYEAQQDKSGLPNDRFSAERPEGSISTLTIQRTEQRDSAMYRCASSLRPQSGTQYFGPGTRLLVL.

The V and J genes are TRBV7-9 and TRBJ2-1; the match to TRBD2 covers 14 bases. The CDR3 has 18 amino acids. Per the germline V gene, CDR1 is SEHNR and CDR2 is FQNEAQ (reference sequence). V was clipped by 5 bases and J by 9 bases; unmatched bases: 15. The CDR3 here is CASSPRPPGLAGVAEQFF. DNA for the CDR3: TGTGCCAGCAGCCCGCGACCCCCGGGACTAGCGGGGGTGGCTGAGCAGTTCTTC.

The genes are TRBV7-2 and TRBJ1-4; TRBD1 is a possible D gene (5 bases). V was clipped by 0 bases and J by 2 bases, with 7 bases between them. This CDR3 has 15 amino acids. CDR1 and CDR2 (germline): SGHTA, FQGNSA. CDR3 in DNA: TGTGCCAGCAGCTTAGCGGGACGGACTAATGAAAAACTGTTTTTT. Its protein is CASSLAGRTNEKLFF.

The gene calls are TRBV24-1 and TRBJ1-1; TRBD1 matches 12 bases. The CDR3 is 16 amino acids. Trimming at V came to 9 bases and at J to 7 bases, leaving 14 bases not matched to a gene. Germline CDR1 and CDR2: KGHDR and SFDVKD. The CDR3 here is CATSLRDRGLVGEAFF. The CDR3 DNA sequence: TGTGCCACCTCTTTACGGGACAGGGGGCTTGTGGGTGAAGCTTTCTTT.

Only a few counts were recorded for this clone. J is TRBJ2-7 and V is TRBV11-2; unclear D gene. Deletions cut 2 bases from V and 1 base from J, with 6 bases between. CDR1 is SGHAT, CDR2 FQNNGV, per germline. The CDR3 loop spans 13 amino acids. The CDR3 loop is CASSLIRSYEQYF. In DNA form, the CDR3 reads TGTGCCAGCAGCTTAATAAGATCCTACGAGCAGTACTTC.

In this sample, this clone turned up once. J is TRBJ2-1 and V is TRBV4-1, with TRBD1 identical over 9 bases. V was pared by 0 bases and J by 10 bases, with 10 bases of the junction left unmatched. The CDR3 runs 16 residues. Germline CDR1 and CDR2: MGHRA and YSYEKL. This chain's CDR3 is CASSQEWDRVMGEQFF. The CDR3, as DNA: TGCGCCAGCAGCCAAGAATGGGACAGGGTCATGGGCGAGCAGTTCTTC.